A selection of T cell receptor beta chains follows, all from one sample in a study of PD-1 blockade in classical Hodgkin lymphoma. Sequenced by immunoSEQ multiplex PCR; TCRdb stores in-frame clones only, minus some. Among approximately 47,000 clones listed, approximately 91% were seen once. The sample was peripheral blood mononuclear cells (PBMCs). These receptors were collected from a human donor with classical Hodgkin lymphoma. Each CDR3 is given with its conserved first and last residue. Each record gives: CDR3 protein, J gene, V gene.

CDR3: CASNLDAEGYTF
J: TRBJ1-2
V: TRBV7-9

CDR3: CASKSSGRENTEAFF
J: TRBJ1-1
V: TRBV25-1

CDR3: CASSFGIDEQYF
J: TRBJ2-7
V: TRBV5-1

CDR3: CASSQDRGGARRRGYTF
J: TRBJ1-2
V: TRBV4-1

CDR3: CASSLEAGSVNEQFF
J: TRBJ2-1
V: TRBV5-4

CDR3: CASSVAGGYQETQYF
J: TRBJ2-5
V: TRBV9

CDR3: CASSPTARAQAVNTEAFF
J: TRBJ1-1
V: TRBV18

CDR3: CATIPGSGNTIYF
J: TRBJ1-3
V: TRBV11-2

CDR3: CASSLGSYNEQFF
J: TRBJ2-1
V: TRBV27

CDR3: CASTLRLAVTGELFF
J: TRBJ2-2
V: TRBV28

CDR3: CASYRGQNNYNEQFF
J: TRBJ2-1
V: TRBV5-1

CDR3: CASSVSIGNTEAFF
J: TRBJ1-1
V: TRBV9

CDR3: CASSVTGTQPQHF
J: TRBJ1-5
V: TRBV2

CDR3: CASNKRGGETQYF
J: TRBJ2-5
V: TRBV9

CDR3: CASSDLEVRAFF
J: TRBJ1-1
V: TRBV2

CDR3: CASRNRGAGNTIYF
J: TRBJ1-3
V: TRBV5-6

CDR3: CASSLSLAAYNEQFF
J: TRBJ2-1
V: TRBV2

CDR3: CASSYSQRKTNEQFF
J: TRBJ2-1
V: TRBV5-1

CDR3: CASSLAPSGMGTDTQYF
J: TRBJ2-3
V: TRBV5-1

CDR3: CASSSVSEWGAKNNEQFF
J: TRBJ2-1
V: TRBV27

CDR3: CASSHDGARNEKLFF
J: TRBJ1-4
V: TRBV5-1

CDR3: CASSETQEAFF
J: TRBJ1-1
V: TRBV2

CDR3: CASSGGGLLNTEAFF
J: TRBJ1-1
V: TRBV14

CDR3: CASSPIGTIRQPQHF
J: TRBJ1-5
V: TRBV5-5

CDR3: CASSPQGSGTDTQYF
J: TRBJ2-3
V: TRBV7-3

CDR3: CASSPRGSQRGTQYF
J: TRBJ2-5
V: TRBV28

CDR3: CASSEARGHNYGYTF
J: TRBJ1-2
V: TRBV2

CDR3: CAISGDEKKLFF
J: TRBJ1-4
V: TRBV10-3

CDR3: CASSLGPDTEAFF
J: TRBJ1-1
V: TRBV5-1

CDR3: CASSSLDQPQHF
J: TRBJ1-5
V: TRBV5-6

CDR3: CASSIGQGARQPQHF
J: TRBJ1-5
V: TRBV19

CDR3: CATSKTGFAYEQYF
J: TRBJ2-7
V: TRBV15

CDR3: CASSDSGYEQYF
J: TRBJ2-7
V: TRBV2

CDR3: CASSGLVREQFF
J: TRBJ2-1
V: TRBV9

CDR3: CASRNGPGSSEQYF
J: TRBJ2-7
V: TRBV21-1

CDR3: CASSVILGEFNEKLFF
J: TRBJ1-4
V: TRBV6-1

CDR3: CASRFPGSDTQYF
J: TRBJ2-3
V: TRBV11-3